The clone carrying this TCR beta chain was seen a single time. Antigen specificity is unknown. Quantitative 5'-RACE was performed with molecular barcodes, and it yielded the TCR beta libraries. Each CDR3 protein gets one entry after TCRdb re-called the 5' RACE reads with MiXCR. This sample has about 250,000 distinct CDR3 sequences, with 30% to 35% found just once. Germline-derived CDR1 and CDR2 are ENHRY and SYGVKD. V shed 6 bases and J shed 5 bases, with 14 bases lying between them. CDR3 length equals 14 residues. The data were taken from a study of CD8 T cells in ankylosing spondylitis. Findings of the study overall: Disease-linked clones reportedly concentrated significantly in matched ankylosing spondylitis synovial fluid. Disease-linked clones displayed a CD8+ phenotype and appeared relatively rarely in peripheral blood. What appeared characteristic of ankylosing spondylitis blood was a TCR beta motif of fewer than ten highly homologous variants.

The TCR comes from a male donor with ankylosing spondylitis or in good health (not recorded which). Sequencing was done on a sample of blood, either unsorted or a sorted T cell fraction (not recorded which). The V call is TRBV10-3, the J call TRBJ2-1; D may correspond to TRBD1 or TRBD2 (7 bases each). In DNA form, the CDR3 reads TGTGCCATCAGAGGACAGGCGGGGGACAATGAGCAGTTCTTC. Protein product: CAIRGQAGDNEQFF.